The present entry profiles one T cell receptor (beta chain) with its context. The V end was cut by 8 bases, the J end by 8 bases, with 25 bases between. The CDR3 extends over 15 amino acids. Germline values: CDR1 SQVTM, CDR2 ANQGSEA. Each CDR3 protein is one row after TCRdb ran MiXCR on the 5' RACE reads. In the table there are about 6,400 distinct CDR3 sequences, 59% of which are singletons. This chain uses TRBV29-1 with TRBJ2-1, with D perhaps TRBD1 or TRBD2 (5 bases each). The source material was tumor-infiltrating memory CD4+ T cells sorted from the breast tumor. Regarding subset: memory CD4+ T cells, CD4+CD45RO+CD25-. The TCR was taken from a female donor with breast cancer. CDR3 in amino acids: CSTKAVRGAGHEQFF. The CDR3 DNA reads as TGCAGCACAAAGGCAGTCAGAGGGGCAGGCCATGAGCAGTTCTTC.